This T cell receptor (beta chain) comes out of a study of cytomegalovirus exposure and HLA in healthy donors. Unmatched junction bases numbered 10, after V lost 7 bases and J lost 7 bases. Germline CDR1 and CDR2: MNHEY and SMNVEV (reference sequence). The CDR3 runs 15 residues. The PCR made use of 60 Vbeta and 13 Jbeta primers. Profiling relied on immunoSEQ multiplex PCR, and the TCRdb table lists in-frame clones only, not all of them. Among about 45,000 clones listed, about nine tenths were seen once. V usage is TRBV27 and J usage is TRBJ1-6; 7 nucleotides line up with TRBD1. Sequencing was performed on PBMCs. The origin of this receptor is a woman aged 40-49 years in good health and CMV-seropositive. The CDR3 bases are TGTGCCAGCACGGGATCAAGGGGGCCCAATTCACCCCTCCACTTT. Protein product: CASTGSRGPNSPLHF.